This TCR beta chain was sequenced for a study of blood T cell repertoires in COVID-19. About the research overall: T cells, B-cell-depleted T cells, or PBMCs supplied cDNA or gDNA.

Cohort 3 donors counted as recovered after two negative PCRs, clearance, or resolved symptoms. The CDR3 contains 13 residues. CDR1 SQVTM and CDR2 ANQGSEA come from the germline V gene. After removal of 4 bases from V and 0 bases from J, the junction contained 1 base not matched to a gene. Per the original data handling: The authors estimated nucleated cell counts from reference gene primer amplification. Data came from immunoSEQ multiplex PCR; TCRdb stores just in-frame clones and leaves some out. V and J calls and clone size are copied from that table; D and trimming were computed from the DNA. Counted here are some 390,000 clones, about nine tenths occurring once; the ten biggest clones make up 1.7%.

V and J are TRBV29-1 and TRBJ2-3; 7 nucleotides align to TRBD2. This TCR was sampled from a woman in her 30s who had recovered from COVID-19. The sequenced sample consisted of PBMCs or T cells enriched from blood (not recorded which). The CDR3 bases are TGCAGCGTTGTAGCGGGTAGCACAGATACGCAGTATTTT. Its translation is CSVVAGSTDTQYF.